The T cell receptor (beta chain) described here comes from a study of response to subunit inactivated influenza vaccine. TCRdb analysed the RT-PCR reads with MiXCR anew, one entry per CDR3 protein. Of 500,000 to 550,000 distinct CDR3 sequences in the sample, about 8% were seen once. At least ten counts were recorded for this clonotype. Antigen: not known. The V segment lost 6 bases and the J segment 4 bases; nucleotides outside the gene matches: 5. The CDR3 consists of 14 residues. The germline gives CDR1 MNHNS, CDR2 SASEGT. Study-wide points: A suggestion made by the authors is that each seasonal influenza vaccination recruits few new T cells.

The receptor was derived from a man in his fifties or sixties who received an inactivated influenza vaccine. This sequence joins TRBV6-1 and TRBJ1-2; 10 nucleotides align to TRBD1. Material: PBMCs from blood, obtained around 2 years after vaccination. This CDR3 is CASRRQGAAYGYTF. Here the CDR3 DNA reads TGTGCCAGCAGACGACAGGGGGCTGCCTATGGCTACACCTTC.